The 27 T cell receptor beta chains given below trace back to one sample, sequenced in a study of T cell responses to AZD1222 COVID-19 vaccine. Profiling relied on immunoSEQ multiplex PCR, and the TCRdb table lists in-frame clones only, not all of them. Of about 150,000 clones listed, about 90% were seen once; the top ten hold around 1.9%. Material: peripheral blood, obtained on day 0 of AZD1222 vaccination. The source is an adult in good health.

The rearrangement uses TRBV13 and TRBJ2-7; 8 bases fit TRBD1. The V segment lost 0 bases and the J segment 2 bases; nucleotides outside the gene matches: 0. Germline V CDR1 and CDR2: PRHDT, FYEKMQ (reference sequence). The CDR3 is 14 residues long. The CDR3 region is CASSLGQGAYEQYF. CDR3 coding DNA: TGTGCCAGCAGCTTAGGACAGGGGGCCTACGAGCAGTACTTC.

The CDR3 region is CASGTGGRYQPQHF. The CDR3 DNA follows: TGTGCCAGTGGGACAGGCGGGCGGTATCAGCCCCAGCATTTT. V is TRBV19 and J is TRBJ1-5; the match to TRBD1 covers 8 bases. This CDR3 spans 14 amino acids. CDR1 is LNHDA and CDR2 is SQIVND in the germline V gene (reference sequence). V shed 8 bases, J shed 5 bases, and the junction held 8 bases outside the gene matches.

The chain joins TRBV9 to TRBJ1-6, with unresolved D. This CDR3 contains 16 residues. V was pared by 0 bases and J by 0 bases, with 7 bases between. Germline lookup yields CDR1 SGDLS and CDR2 YYNGEE. As DNA, the CDR3 is TGTGCCAGCAGCGTAGGACTGGCCTCCTATAATTCACCCCTCCACTTT. This encodes CASSVGLASYNSPLHF.

This chain links TRBV5-8 with TRBJ2-1; TRBD2 might be the D (6 bases). Per the germline V gene, CDR1 is SGHTS and CDR2 is YDEGEE. V lost 1 base and J lost 5, with 7 bases in between. CDR3 length: 13 amino acids. CDR3 sequence (DNA): TGTGCCAGCAGCTTGTGGGGGGACAATGAGCAGTTCTTC. Protein product: CASSLWGDNEQFF.

This sequence joins TRBV11-2 and TRBJ1-4, with 8 bases lining up with TRBD1. In germline, CDR1 is SGHAT, CDR2 FQNNGV. V shed 5 bases, J shed 7 bases, and the junction held 9 bases outside the gene matches. This CDR3 region has 15 residues. DNA for the CDR3: TGTGCCAGCAGCAATGTCAGGGGGCTAGGTGAAAAACTGTTTTTT. Its translation: CASSNVRGLGEKLFF.

This clone was detected once. The V gene is TRBV5-6, the J gene TRBJ1-5; TRBD1 aligns across 10 bases. The germline V gene encodes CDR1 SGHDT and CDR2 YYEEEE. The CDR3 runs to 19 residues. V dropped 3 bases and J dropped 4; count of bases not matched to a gene: 16. For the CDR3, the DNA is TGTGCCAGCAGCTCGGGGCCGGGACAGGGGAGAAGGTGGAATCAGCCCCAGCATTTT. Its translation: CASSSGPGQGRRWNQPQHF.

This chain uses TRBV7-9 with TRBJ2-2; 11 bases are a match to TRBD2. The V segment lost 10 bases and the J segment 7 bases; nucleotides outside the gene matches: 5. The CDR3 loop spans 13 amino acids. Germline V gene lookup returns CDR1 SEHNR and CDR2 FQNEAQ (reference sequence). The CDR3 sequence: CATSGGIDGELFF. In DNA, the CDR3 is TGTGCCACTAGCGGGGGGATTGACGGGGAGCTGTTTTTT.

This sequence joins TRBV10-3 and TRBJ2-7, with TRBD1 identical over 8 bases. With 6 bases clipped from V and 0 bases from J, the junction kept 4 bases outside the gene matches. CDR1 is ENHRY, CDR2 SYGVKD, per germline. The CDR3 loop spans 14 amino acids. CDR3 sequence: CAIRRTGSSYEQYF. The CDR3 region has the DNA TGTGCCATCAGGAGGACAGGGAGCTCCTACGAGCAGTACTTC.

The chain has TRBV4-2 and TRBJ1-6; 7 bases agree with TRBD1. With V trimmed by 0 bases and J by 7 bases, 6 bases remained unmatched. Germline V gives CDR1 LGHNA, CDR2 YNFKEQ. The CDR3 covers 16 residues. The CDR3 reads CASSQDSGTVNSPLHF. The CDR3 DNA reads TGTGCCAGCAGCCAAGATAGCGGGACAGTCAATTCACCCCTCCACTTT.

This chain joins TRBV28 and TRBJ1-2, with a possible D match to TRBD1 (5 bases). Trimming removed 6 bases at V and 8 bases at J, with 19 bases between. The CDR3 contains 14 residues. In germline, CDR1 is MDHEN, CDR2 SYDVKM. Here the CDR3 DNA reads TGTGCCAGCAGCTTCACCGGGGGTGCTCGGGGCTACACCTTC. Translating gives CASSFTGGARGYTF.

The chain carries TRBV2 and TRBJ2-2; D may be TRBD2 (7 bases). The CDR3 is 15 amino acids. V was shortened by 6 bases and J by 2 bases, with 13 bases between the two germline ends. CDR1 and CDR2 (germline): SNHLY, FYNNEI. Here the CDR3 reads CASRGGGGNTGELFF. The CDR3 DNA reads as TGTGCCAGCAGGGGTGGCGGGGGCAACACCGGGGAGCTGTTTTTT.

The V call is TRBV9, the J call TRBJ1-5, with TRBD1 as a possible D gene (5 bases). The CDR3 totals 17 residues. The ends were cut back, 0 bases at V and 0 bases at J, with 13 bases in the middle. Germline V CDR1 and CDR2: SGDLS, YYNGEE. CDR3 nucleotides: TGTGCCAGCAGCGTAGGGCTCCGACAGACTAGCAATCAGCCCCAGCATTTT. The encoded protein is CASSVGLRQTSNQPQHF.

This chain joins TRBV18 and TRBJ1-1; 9 nucleotides agree with TRBD1. CDR1 and CDR2 from the germline V gene are KGHSH and LQKENI. The junction had 6 bases not matched to a gene; V was cut back by 3 bases and J by 1 base. The CDR3 has 16 residues. The CDR3 protein is CASSPSGTGPNTEAFF. The CDR3, as DNA: TGTGCCAGCTCACCCTCCGGGACAGGGCCGAACACTGAAGCTTTCTTT.

The chain is built from TRBV7-2 and TRBJ2-3, with 11 bases that match TRBD2. Germline V gene data show CDR1 as SGHTA and CDR2 as FQGNSA. V was pared by 2 bases and J by 2 bases, with 3 bases of the junction left unmatched. The CDR3 has 16 amino acids. This CDR3 is CASSLRLAGPTDTQYF. The CDR3 DNA reads TGTGCCAGCAGCTTAAGACTAGCGGGGCCCACAGATACGCAGTATTTT. The entire variable domain, with the rest obtained from reference TRBV7-2 and TRBJ2-3, is as follows: GAGVSQSPSNKVTEKGKDVELRCDPISGHTALYWYRQSLGQGLEFLIYFQGNSAPDKSGLPSDRFSAERTGGSVSTLTIQRTQQEDSAVYLCASSLRLAGPTDTQYFGPGTRLTVL.

This clone was detected a few times. The chain couples TRBV30 to TRBJ1-5; D is ambiguous. The CDR3 length is 13 residues. The germline V and J ends were trimmed by 5 bases and 0 bases, with 8 bases remaining between them. The germline gives CDR1 GTSNPN, CDR2 SVGIG (reference sequence). The CDR3 sequence is CAWERDSNQPQHF. CDR3 coding DNA: TGTGCCTGGGAACGGGATAGCAATCAGCCCCAGCATTTT.

This rearrangement joins TRBV6-4 to TRBJ2-3; 8 bases align to TRBD2. CDR1 MRHNA and CDR2 SNTAGT come from the germline V gene. V lost 2 bases, J lost 4 bases, and 5 bases stayed unmatched. The CDR3 covers 15 residues. CDR3 protein: CASSDRSGGPDTQYF. CDR3 coding DNA: TGTGCCAGCAGTGACCGGTCGGGGGGGCCAGATACGCAGTATTTT.

This rearrangement joins TRBV11-2 to TRBJ1-3, with D hard to call. The ends were cut back, 4 bases at V and 2 bases at J, with 15 bases in the middle. CDR1 SGHAT and CDR2 FQNNGV come from the germline V gene. CDR3 length: 16 amino acids. CDR3 loop: CASSSRSGRAGNTIYF. CDR3 nucleotides: TGTGCCAGCAGCTCTCGGTCCGGGAGGGCTGGAAACACCATATATTTT.

The chain uses TRBV10-3 and TRBJ2-1; 10 nucleotides align to TRBD2. CDR1 and CDR2 from the germline V gene are ENHRY and SYGVKD. The CDR3 is made up of 15 amino acids. Trimming removed 9 bases from V and 5 bases from J; junction bases left unmatched: 10. The CDR3 protein is CAIRPGTSDNNEQFF. CDR3 sequence (DNA): TGTGCCATAAGACCCGGGACTAGCGACAACAATGAGCAGTTCTTC.

V is TRBV5-5 and J is TRBJ2-7; the match to TRBD2 covers 10 bases. The CDR3 totals 15 residues. In germline, CDR1 is SGHKS, CDR2 YYEKEE (reference sequence). The V and J ends lost 5 bases and 1 base, in that order; junction bases with no gene match: 6. As DNA, the CDR3 is TGTGCCAGCAGTTTAGCGGGGGGCATTTCCTACGAGCAGTACTTC. Residues: CASSLAGGISYEQYF.

This sequence joins TRBV19 and TRBJ1-5; TRBD1 aligns across 7 bases. V was pared by 5 bases and J by 3 bases, with 4 bases of the junction left unmatched. This CDR3 spans 14 amino acids. Germline loops: CDR1 LNHDA, CDR2 SQIVND (reference sequence). CDR3 amino acids: CASSPTGNNQPQHF. In DNA, the CDR3 is TGTGCCAGTAGTCCGACAGGGAACAATCAGCCCCAGCATTTT.

This clone was counted once. This rearrangement joins TRBV6-5 to TRBJ1-2; 8 positions match TRBD1. This CDR3 region has 13 residues. The germline V gene has CDR1 MNHEY and CDR2 SVGAGI. J gave up 7 bases and V 6 bases, and 7 bases lay outside the gene matches. The DNA of the CDR3 is TGTGCCAGCAGGAACACAGGGGGAACTGGCTACACCTTC. Translated: CASRNTGGTGYTF.

CDR3 region: CASSSPQAGGSSPLHF. In DNA form, the CDR3 reads TGTGCCAGCAGCAGCCCCCAGGCAGGGGGAAGTTCACCCCTCCACTTT. V and J are TRBV5-6 and TRBJ1-6; TRBD1 agrees at 7 bases. Looked up from germline, CDR1 is SGHDT and CDR2 is YYEEEE. The J segment lost 9 bases and the V segment lost 4 bases, leaving 13 bases of the junction unmatched. CDR3 length: 16 residues.

This rearrangement joins TRBV3-1 (or the pseudogene TRBV3-2) to TRBJ1-2, with TRBD1 matching over 7 bases. Germline CDR1 LGHDT, CDR2 YNNKEL (reference sequence). J was trimmed by 4 bases and V by 0 bases; bases with no gene match: 5. This CDR3 has 15 amino acids. The CDR3 DNA is TGTGCCAGCAGCCAAGACATGGACAGGCTCTATGGCTACACCTTC. Translation gives CASSQDMDRLYGYTF.

V gene TRBV6-5 combines with J gene TRBJ2-7; D remains ambiguous. The CDR3 totals 14 residues. The V gene lost 6 bases and the J gene lost 3 bases, with 15 bases spanning the gap. Germline CDR1 and CDR2: MNHEY and SVGAGI. The chain's CDR3 is CASRNGRNYYEQYF. The CDR3 DNA is TGTGCCAGCAGAAACGGCAGAAACTACTACGAGCAGTACTTC.

This sequence joins TRBV12-3 or TRBV12-4 and TRBJ1-2; D remains unclear. V was pared by 5 bases and J by 5 bases, with 12 bases between. The CDR3 length is 13 residues. The CDR3 DNA sequence: TGTGCCAGCAGTCCGCCGACTCGATATGGCTACACCTTC. Protein sequence: CASSPPTRYGYTF.

This sequence joins TRBV4-2 and TRBJ1-3, with 7 bases identical to TRBD1. Germline V lookup: CDR1 LGHNA, CDR2 YNFKEQ. Trimming took 1 base from V and 1 from J; bases not matched to a gene: 4. CDR3 length equals 16 residues. The CDR3 reads CASSQGIRGSGNTIYF. The CDR3 coding sequence is TGTGCCAGCAGCCAAGGGATCAGGGGGTCTGGAAACACCATATATTTT.

The J gene is TRBJ2-3, the V gene TRBV3-1 (or the pseudogene TRBV3-2); no clear D gene. The CDR3 loop spans 12 amino acids. Germline CDR1 reads LGHDT; CDR2 reads YNNKEL (reference sequence). V was shortened by 2 bases and J by 6 bases, with 6 bases between the two germline ends. CDR3 nucleotide sequence: TGTGCCAGCAGCCAAAGAGTGGATACGCAGTATTTT. This translates into CASSQRVDTQYF.